One sample yielded the 29 T cell receptor beta chains listed below, sequenced in a study of T cells after yellow fever vaccination. MiXCR was run by TCRdb on the 5' RACE reads, yielding one entry per CDR3 protein. This table holds a few hundred thousand distinct CDR3 sequences, 7.5% to 9% found once. The starting material was CD4+ T cells sorted from PBMCs, obtained 5 days after the yellow fever booster vaccination. The receptors were sampled from a man in his late teens or twenties who received the YFV17D yellow fever vaccine.

The chain links TRBV20-1 to TRBJ2-1, with TRBD2 identical over 11 bases. The V and J ends lost 6 bases and 8 bases, in that order; junction bases with no gene match: 3. Germline V gives CDR1 DFQATT, CDR2 SNEGSKA (reference sequence). CDR3 size: 12 residues. CDR3 DNA: TGCAGTGCGGGGGGACTAGCGGATGAGCAGTTCTTC. It encodes CSAGGLADEQFF.

The sample holds a few counts of this clonotype. J is TRBJ2-6 and V is TRBV5-1; D possibly corresponds to TRBD1 (6 bases). The CDR3 has 16 residues. Germline V lookup: CDR1 SGHRS, CDR2 YFSETQ. V lost 0 bases, J lost 2 bases, and 9 bases lay in between. The CDR3 DNA follows: TGCGCCAGCAGCTTGGATGGGGGCGCTGGGGCCAACGTCCTGACTTTC. Encoded protein: CASSLDGGAGANVLTF.

The V call is TRBV12-3 or TRBV12-4, the J call TRBJ1-2; D remains unclear. V dropped 6 bases and J dropped 4 bases, with 18 bases sitting between them. The CDR3 sequence is 15 residues long. The CDR3 DNA is TGTGCCAGCAGCCTTAGGATGCTGCTCGGCTATGGCTACACCTTC. Its translation is CASSLRMLLGYGYTF.

This clonotype was observed a few times. CDR3 region: CATTGNGRVYEQYV. CDR3 coding DNA: TGTGCCACCACCGGGAACGGGAGAGTCTACGAGCAGTACGTC. This rearrangement joins TRBV28 to TRBJ2-7, with a weak D call TRBD2 (6 bases). Trimming stripped 10 bases from V and 3 bases from J, with 19 bases between. This CDR3 has 14 amino acids. Per the germline V gene, CDR1 is MDHEN and CDR2 is SYDVKM.

This clonotype was observed a few times. The chain links TRBV19 to TRBJ2-2; 9 bases map to TRBD1. The CDR3 has 14 residues. Germline assignment: CDR1 LNHDA and CDR2 SQIVND (reference sequence). V was pared by 9 bases and J by 4 bases, with 6 bases of the junction left unmatched. CDR3 region: CASGTGTFTGELFF. CDR3 sequence (DNA): TGTGCCAGCGGGACAGGGACCTTCACCGGGGAGCTGTTTTTT.

This clonotype turned up a few times. The genes are TRBV6-6 and TRBJ1-6; D gene ambiguous. CDR1 and CDR2 (germline): MNHNY, SVGAGI (reference sequence). Trimming left V 6 bases short and J 8 bases short, with 11 bases between. The CDR3 is 13 amino acids. The CDR3 sequence: CASRREQYSPLHF. The CDR3 nucleotides read TGTGCCAGCAGAAGGGAGCAATATTCACCCCTCCACTTT.

This clonotype was picked up a small number of times. The CDR3 sequence is CASSQGKDRLWGVSQPQHF. The CDR3 DNA follows: TGCGCCAGCAGCCAAGGAAAGGATAGGTTATGGGGGGTTAGTCAGCCCCAGCATTTT. The V call is TRBV4-3, the J call TRBJ1-5; D is perhaps TRBD1 (5 bases). Germline-derived CDR1 and CDR2 are LGHNA and YSLEER. This CDR3 spans 19 amino acids. The germline V and J ends were trimmed by 1 base and 6 bases, with 25 bases remaining between them.

This clonotype was seen ten or more times. The chain links TRBV12-3 or TRBV12-4 to TRBJ1-2, with 8 bases fitting TRBD1. J was trimmed by 5 bases and V by 6 bases; bases with no gene match: 5. CDR3 length: 13 residues. CDR3 sequence: CASSQGAGYGYTF. The CDR3 DNA follows: TGTGCCAGCAGCCAGGGGGCGGGGTATGGCTACACCTTC.

The chain carries TRBV20-1 and TRBJ2-7; 9 nucleotides line up with TRBD1. The ends lost 5 bases at V and 2 bases at J; junction bases unmatched: 4. The germline gives CDR1 DFQATT, CDR2 SNEGSKA (reference sequence). The CDR3 has 13 amino acids. The CDR3 reads CSAFRTGAYEQYV. The CDR3 bases are TGCAGTGCTTTCCGGACAGGGGCCTACGAGCAGTACGTC.

This chain connects TRBV10-1 to TRBJ2-7; 9 bases are a match to TRBD1. CDR1 and CDR2 (germline): WNHNN, SYGVQD (reference sequence). CDR3 length equals 13 residues. CDR3 protein: CASNTGTGMWLDV. DNA for the CDR3: TGCGCCAGCAATACCGGGACAGGGATGTGGTTGGACGTC.

This clonotype came up many times. This chain joins TRBV5-1 and TRBJ2-5; possible D gene TRBD2, 6 bases. V lost 9 bases and J 1 base, leaving 19 bases between the germline ends. Germline values: CDR1 SGHRS, CDR2 YFSETQ. The CDR3 is 15 amino acids. The CDR3 is CATAPGEVGQETQYF. In DNA, the CDR3 is TGCGCCACCGCCCCCGGGGAGGTGGGCCAAGAGACCCAGTACTTC.

This chain connects TRBV10-3 to TRBJ2-1; D gene unclear. This CDR3 comprises 11 residues. Germline V lookup: CDR1 ENHRY, CDR2 SYGVKD. V was clipped by 6 bases and J by 4 bases, with 4 bases between them. In DNA, the CDR3 is TGTGCCATCAGAGAATACAATGAGCAGTTCTTC. It codes for CAIREYNEQFF.

This clonotype was picked up a small number of times. The V gene is TRBV2, the J gene TRBJ2-2, with 10 bases fitting TRBD1. The CDR3 is 14 amino acids. Losses at the gene ends were 7 bases for V and 6 bases for J; bases not matched to a gene: 5. Germline V gene sequence: CDR1 SNHLY, CDR2 FYNNEI. The chain's CDR3 is CASIGQGVAGELFF. For the CDR3, the DNA is TGTGCCAGCATCGGACAGGGGGTGGCCGGGGAGCTGTTTTTT.

The rearrangement joins TRBV6-2 or TRBV6-3 to TRBJ1-5; 8 bases line up with TRBD1. Looked up from germline, CDR1 is MNHEY and CDR2 is SVGEGT. The CDR3 covers 15 residues. Trimming took 6 bases from V and 5 from J; bases not matched to a gene: 9. The CDR3 reads CASRYDRGGDQPQHF. CDR3 DNA sequence: TGTGCCAGCAGGTACGACAGGGGAGGCGATCAGCCCCAGCATTTT.

This clonotype was detected a few times. V usage is TRBV7-9 and J usage is TRBJ1-6; TRBD1 is a possible D gene (5 bases). The germline CDR1 and CDR2 sequences are SEHNR and FQNEAQ (reference sequence). The V gene lost 2 bases and the J gene lost 9 bases, with 14 bases spanning the gap. The CDR3 is 15 amino acids. The CDR3 DNA reads TGTGCCAGCAGCTTATTTTCCAGGGCCGGTTCACCCCTCCACTTT. Its protein is CASSLFSRAGSPLHF. Full variable domain (outside the CDR3, taken from reference TRBV7-9 and TRBJ1-6): DTGVSQNPRHKITKRGQNVTFRCDPISEHNRLYWYRQTLGQGPEFLTYFQNEAQLEKSRLLSDRFSAERPKGSFSTLEIQRTEQGDSAMYLCASSLFSRAGSPLHFGNGTRLTVT.

In its sample, this clonotype was seen a few times. This chain joins TRBV21-1 and TRBJ2-7. TRBV21-1 is listed as a pseudogene. This CDR3 region has 11 residues. DNA of the CDR3: TGTGCCAGCAGCAAATCACAGGAGCAGTACGTC. Its protein is CASSKSQEQYV.

This clonotype was recorded many times. This chain joins TRBV12-3 or TRBV12-4 and TRBJ1-5; perhaps TRBD1 as D (5 bases). The V and J ends lost 6 bases and 7 bases respectively, with 13 bases between them. The CDR3 extends over 13 amino acids. In DNA, the CDR3 is TGTGCCAGCAGCTACAGAGGGGACCAGCCCCAGCATTTT. Translating it yields CASSYRGDQPQHF.

This clonotype was found a few times. The rearrangement links TRBV4-1 to TRBJ1-4; a weak D match, TRBD1 (6 bases). The CDR3 sequence is 15 residues long. Trimming pared 3 bases from V and 1 base from J, leaving 9 bases between. Germline V lookup: CDR1 MGHRA, CDR2 YSYEKL. CDR3 sequence (DNA): TGCGCCAGCAGCCAGTTCAGGGGAACTAATGAAAAACTGTTTTTT. Amino acid sequence: CASSQFRGTNEKLFF.

This clonotype was detected a few times. The V and J genes are TRBV20-1 and TRBJ2-5; D is ambiguous. The CDR3 consists of 14 residues. The germline V gene encodes CDR1 DFQATT and CDR2 SNEGSKA (reference sequence). V gave up 2 bases and J gave up 2 bases, with 12 bases separating them. In nucleotides, the CDR3 is TGCAGTGCTAGAACGGCAGGCGTACAAGAGACCCAGTACTTC. Its translation is CSARTAGVQETQYF.

The CDR3 DNA reads TGTGCCAGCAGGCCGGGACAGGATAACTATGGCTACACCTTC. Translated, it gives CASRPGQDNYGYTF. The chain has TRBV12-3 or TRBV12-4 and TRBJ1-2; 8 bases are a match to TRBD1. CDR3 length: 14 residues. V lost 6 bases and J lost 1; bases outside the gene matches: 4.

The rearrangement uses TRBV6-2 or TRBV6-3 and TRBJ1-2; 9 bases map to TRBD1. Germline CDR1 MNHEY, CDR2 SVGEGT. This CDR3 contains 15 residues. V was pared by 0 bases and J by 8 bases, with 7 bases of the junction left unmatched. The CDR3 DNA reads as TGTGCCAGCAGTTACTCGGGAGGGACAGGGCTCGGCTACACCTTC. The encoded protein is CASSYSGGTGLGYTF.

The chain links TRBV5-1 to TRBJ2-2; D ambiguous. Deletions cut 8 bases from V and 4 bases from J, with 12 bases between. The CDR3 length is 13 residues. Germline V gene lookup returns CDR1 SGHRS and CDR2 YFSETQ. The CDR3 spells CASHQVSTGELFF. CDR3 coding DNA: TGCGCCAGTCACCAAGTATCCACCGGGGAGCTGTTTTTT. Filled out from reference TRBV5-1 and TRBJ2-2, the complete variable domain reads KAGVTQTPRYLIKTRGQQVTLSCSPISGHRSVSWYQQTPGQGLQFLFEYFSETQRNKGNFPGRFSGRQFSNSRSEMNVSTLELGDSALYLCASHQVSTGELFFGEGSRLTVL.

This clonotype was picked up many times. V is TRBV10-3 and J is TRBJ2-7, with D perhaps TRBD1 (6 bases). CDR3 length equals 12 residues. Deletions cut 9 bases from V and 0 bases from J, with 9 bases between. Germline values: CDR1 ENHRY, CDR2 SYGVKD. The CDR3 is CAIGQSSYEQYF. The CDR3 DNA reads as TGTGCCATAGGACAGAGCTCCTACGAGCAGTACTTC.

This clonotype was seen a handful of times. V and J are TRBV4-2 and TRBJ2-4; possibly TRBD1 or TRBD2 for D (5 bases each). V lost 3 bases and J lost 11, with 20 bases in between. CDR3 length: 15 amino acids. The germline V gene encodes CDR1 LGHNA and CDR2 YNFKEQ. The CDR3: CASSQDPGPREVQYF. CDR3 in DNA: TGTGCCAGCAGCCAGGACCCGGGACCCCGGGAAGTTCAGTACTTC.

This clonotype was seen at least ten times. The CDR3 bases are TGTGCCACCCGGGGACAGAGAAACACTGAAGCTTTCTTT. Amino acid sequence: CATRGQRNTEAFF. The chain uses TRBV2 and TRBJ1-1; TRBD1 matches at 7 bases. The CDR3 contains 13 residues. Germline CDR1 reads SNHLY; CDR2 reads FYNNEI. V lost 10 bases to trimming and J lost 2 bases; unmatched junction nucleotides: 7.

This chain links TRBV6-5 with TRBJ2-3, with D unresolved. V was pared by 7 bases and J by 4 bases, with 6 bases between. The germline V gene encodes CDR1 MNHEY and CDR2 SVGAGI. The CDR3 runs to 11 residues. The CDR3 sequence is CASNGADTQYF. The DNA for the CDR3 is TGTGCCAGCAATGGGGCAGATACGCAGTATTTT.

The gene calls are TRBV7-2 and TRBJ1-2, with D hard to call. The CDR3 has 18 residues. The ends were cut back, 2 bases at V and 0 bases at J, with 19 bases in the middle. Germline loops: CDR1 SGHTA, CDR2 FQGNSA. The DNA for the CDR3 is TGTGCCAGCAGCTTAACCAGGTTGGGTGAGGGAGCTAACTATGGCTACACCTTC. Protein: CASSLTRLGEGANYGYTF.

This clonotype turned up a few times. The gene calls are TRBV28 and TRBJ2-3; 10 bases match TRBD2. The trim removed 4 bases at V and 3 bases at J, leaving 10 bases unmatched. Looked up from germline, CDR1 is MDHEN and CDR2 is SYDVKM. CDR3 length: 17 residues. In nucleotides, the CDR3 is TGTGCCAGCAGTTCCTCCCCCGGGACTAGCGTGACAGATACGCAGTATTTT. Its protein is CASSSSPGTSVTDTQYF.

This clonotype was counted at least ten times. The chain uses TRBV9 and TRBJ1-5; the D is unclear. V was clipped by 0 bases and J by 5 bases, with 6 bases between them. The CDR3 sequence is 13 residues long. Germline CDR1 is SGDLS and CDR2 is YYNGEE. As DNA, the CDR3 is TGTGCCAGCAGCGTAGATGCGGATCAGCCCCAGCATTTT. Residues: CASSVDADQPQHF. Using reference TRBV9 and TRBJ1-5 for the parts outside the CDR3, the full variable domain is DSGVTQTPKHLITATGQRVTLRCSPRSGDLSVYWYQQSLDQGLQFLIQYYNGEERAKGNILERFSAQQFPDLHSELNLSSLELGDSALYFCASSVDADQPQHFGDGTRLSIL.